This TCR beta chain was identified during a study of blood T cell repertoires in COVID-19. This clone was seen only a few times. Study processing details: How many nucleated cells were present was estimated from reference gene primer amplification. Profiled with immunoSEQ multiplex PCR; TCRdb holds only in-frame clones, not every one. V and J calls and clone size are copied from that table; D and trimming were computed from the DNA. The sample carries more than 95,000 clones, 82% recorded once. Trimming pared 3 bases from V and 0 bases from J, leaving 8 bases between. Germline V gene lookup returns CDR1 LNHDA and CDR2 SQIVND (reference sequence). The CDR3 has 14 residues.

This receptor was obtained from a man in his fifties or sixties with acute or convalescent COVID-19. Sample: peripheral blood. The rearrangement joins TRBV19 to TRBJ1-1; D remains unclear. The CDR3, as DNA: TGTGCCAGTAGTATCTTCCAGGTGAACACTGAAGCTTTCTTT. It is translated as CASSIFQVNTEAFF.